Each of the 4 T cell receptor beta chains below was sequenced from the same sample in a study of OX40 agonist ivuxolimab in advanced cancers. The library was prepared using the immunoSEQ multiplex PCR assay. Entries here come from immuneACCESS through TCRdb and include only in-frame sequences with V and J called. Some clones fail to appear in such tables; in the studies checked, an unresolved V gene covers under half of the shortfall, and the cause of the remainder is unknown. The sample includes 80,000 or so clones, with roughly nine tenths observed a single time. The ten top clones hold roughly 8% of the sample. The sample here was CD4+ or CD8+ T cells sorted from blood, taken in a trial of the OX40 agonist ivuxolimab. The receptor set was obtained from an adult with an advanced solid tumor such as melanoma, head and neck, liver or kidney cancer.

V usage is TRBV6-1 and J usage is TRBJ1-1; D gene uncertain. Germline V gene lookup returns CDR1 MNHNS and CDR2 SASEGT. CDR3 length equals 12 residues. V was cut by 4 bases and J by 11 bases, with 14 bases left in between. CDR3 amino acids: CASSVPTHYAFF. CDR3 sequence (DNA): TGTGCCAGCAGTGTCCCGACCCATTACGCTTTCTTT.

J is TRBJ2-6 and V is TRBV4-2, with 14 bases that match TRBD2. Losses at the gene ends were 4 bases for V and 1 base for J; bases not matched to a gene: 12. Germline V gene sequence: CDR1 LGHNA, CDR2 YNFKEQ. The CDR3 sequence is 21 residues long. Here the CDR3 reads CASSLGLAGGVPTSGANVLTF. CDR3 coding DNA: TGTGCCAGCAGCCTTGGACTAGCGGGGGGTGTCCCCACTTCTGGGGCCAACGTCCTGACTTTC.

This sequence joins TRBV9 and TRBJ2-7; TRBD2 might be the D (6 bases). CDR3 length: 14 amino acids. Trimming pared 2 bases from V and 5 bases from J, leaving 14 bases between. CDR1 is SGDLS, CDR2 YYNGEE, per germline. CDR3 bases: TGTGCCAGCAGCGTCGCTAGTTGGGGGGACGAGCAGTACTTC. The encoded protein is CASSVASWGDEQYF. Together with reference TRBV9 and TRBJ2-7, the CDR3 gives the full variable domain: DSGVTQTPKHLITATGQRVTLRCSPRSGDLSVYWYQQSLDQGLQFLIQYYNGEERAKGNILERFSAQQFPDLHSELNLSSLELGDSALYFCASSVASWGDEQYFGPGTRLTVT.

The chain joins TRBV4-1 to TRBJ2-5; 9 bases are a match to TRBD2. The CDR3 contains 17 residues. V trimming: 0 bases; J trimming: 7 bases; junction bases outside the gene matches: 12. Germline V gives CDR1 MGHRA, CDR2 YSYEKL. CDR3 region: CASSQEQLAGLYGTQYF. Here the CDR3 DNA reads TGCGCCAGCAGCCAAGAACAACTAGCGGGTCTGTACGGGACCCAGTACTTC.